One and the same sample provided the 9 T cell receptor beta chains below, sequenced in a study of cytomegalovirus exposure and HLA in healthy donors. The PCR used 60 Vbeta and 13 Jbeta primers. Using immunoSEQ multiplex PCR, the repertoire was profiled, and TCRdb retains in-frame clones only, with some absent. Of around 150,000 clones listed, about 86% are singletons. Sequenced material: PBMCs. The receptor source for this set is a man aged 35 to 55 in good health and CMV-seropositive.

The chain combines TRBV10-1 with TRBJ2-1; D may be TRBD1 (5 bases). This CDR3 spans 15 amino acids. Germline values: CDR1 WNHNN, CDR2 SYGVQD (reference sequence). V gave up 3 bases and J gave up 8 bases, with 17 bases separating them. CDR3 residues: CASSDRVPNSDEQFF. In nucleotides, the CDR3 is TGCGCCAGCAGTGACAGGGTTCCAAATTCCGATGAGCAGTTCTTC.

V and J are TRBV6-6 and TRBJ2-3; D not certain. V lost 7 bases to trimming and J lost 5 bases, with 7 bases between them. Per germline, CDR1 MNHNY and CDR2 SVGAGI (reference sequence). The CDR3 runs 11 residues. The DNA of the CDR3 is TGTGCCAGCATTACCGGAGATACGCAGTATTTT. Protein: CASITGDTQYF.

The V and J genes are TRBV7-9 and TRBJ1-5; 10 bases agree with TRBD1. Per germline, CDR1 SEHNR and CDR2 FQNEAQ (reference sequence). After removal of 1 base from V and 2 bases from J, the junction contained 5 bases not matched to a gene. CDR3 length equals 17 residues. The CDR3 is CASSLVLGQGGNQPQHF. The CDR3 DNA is TGTGCCAGCAGCTTAGTTTTAGGACAGGGGGGCAATCAGCCCCAGCATTTT.

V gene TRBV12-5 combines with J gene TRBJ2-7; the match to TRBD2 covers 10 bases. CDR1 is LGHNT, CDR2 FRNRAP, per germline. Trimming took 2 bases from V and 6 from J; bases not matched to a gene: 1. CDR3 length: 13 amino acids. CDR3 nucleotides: TGTGCTAGTGGTTTGTCTAGCGGGAGCGAGCAGTACTTC. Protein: CASGLSSGSEQYF.

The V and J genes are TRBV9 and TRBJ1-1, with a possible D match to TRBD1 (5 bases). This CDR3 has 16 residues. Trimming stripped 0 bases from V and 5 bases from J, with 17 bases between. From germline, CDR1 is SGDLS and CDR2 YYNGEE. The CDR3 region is CASSVGEAGLSTEAFF. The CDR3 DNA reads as TGTGCCAGCAGCGTAGGGGAAGCGGGGCTATCTACTGAAGCTTTCTTT.

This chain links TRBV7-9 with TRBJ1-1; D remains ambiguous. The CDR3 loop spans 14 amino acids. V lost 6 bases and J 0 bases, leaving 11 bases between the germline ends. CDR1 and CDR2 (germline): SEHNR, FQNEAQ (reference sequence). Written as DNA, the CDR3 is TGTGCCAGCAGTTTTCCCGGGGTGAACACTGAAGCTTTCTTT. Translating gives CASSFPGVNTEAFF.

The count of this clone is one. CDR3 in amino acids: CAWSVGLAGGYEQFF. The CDR3 DNA reads as TGTGCCTGGAGTGTAGGACTAGCGGGAGGATATGAGCAGTTCTTC. This chain uses TRBV30 with TRBJ2-1, with 14 bases fitting TRBD2. CDR3 size: 15 residues. Germline trimming cut 0 bases from V and 8 bases from J; bases unmatched to any gene: 3. The germline gives CDR1 GTSNPN, CDR2 SVGIG (reference sequence).

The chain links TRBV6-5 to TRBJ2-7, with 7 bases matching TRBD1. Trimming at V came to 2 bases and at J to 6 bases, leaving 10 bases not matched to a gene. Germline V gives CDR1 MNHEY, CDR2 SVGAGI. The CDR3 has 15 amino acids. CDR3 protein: CASSYRTGALGEQYF. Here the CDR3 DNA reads TGTGCCAGCAGTTACCGGACAGGAGCTTTGGGCGAGCAGTACTTC.

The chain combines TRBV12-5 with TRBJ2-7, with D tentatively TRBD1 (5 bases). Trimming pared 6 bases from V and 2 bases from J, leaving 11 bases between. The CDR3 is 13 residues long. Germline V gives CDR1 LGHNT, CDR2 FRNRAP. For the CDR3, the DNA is TGTGCTAGTGGCGACAGTACCACCTACGAGCAGTACTTC. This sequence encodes CASGDSTTYEQYF. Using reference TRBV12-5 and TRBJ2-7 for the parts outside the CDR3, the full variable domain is DARVTQTPRHKVTEMGQEVTMRCQPILGHNTVFWYRQTMMQGLELLAYFRNRAPLDDSGMPKDRFSAEMPDATLATLKIQPSEPRDSAVYFCASGDSTTYEQYFGPGTRLTVT.